Detailed here is one T cell receptor (beta chain). 60 Vbeta and 13 Jbeta primers were used in PCR. Some clones are missing from TCRdb's copy, which holds only in-frame ones; the method was immunoSEQ multiplex PCR. The table shows more than 150,000 clones, with 80% to 85% occurring only once. This sample stems from a study of cytomegalovirus exposure and HLA in healthy donors. Per germline, CDR1 SNHLY and CDR2 FYNNEI. CDR3 size: 14 residues. Trimming took 4 bases from V and 5 from J, leaving 12 bases between them. The chain links TRBV2 to TRBJ1-5; no firm D call. Source material: PBMCs. The receptor was isolated from a woman younger than 30 in good health and CMV-seronegative. The CDR3 nucleotides read TGTGCCAGCAGTGCTGGGAGGGCATATCAGCCCCAGCATTTT. Translation: CASSAGRAYQPQHF.